This T cell receptor (beta chain) was sequenced during a study of cytomegalovirus exposure and HLA in healthy donors. Regarding the study as a whole: Most TCR sequences were seen very rarely across donors, but some public TCRs occurred in many.

TCRdb's copy holds only in-frame clones and misses some; the assay was immunoSEQ multiplex PCR. This table holds 200,000 to 250,000 clones, less than 90% found once. V was clipped by 3 bases and J by 0 bases; unmatched bases: 12. Germline-derived CDR1 and CDR2 are GTSNPN and SVGIG (reference sequence). CDR3 length equals 19 residues. Worth noting for this clone: Its antigen is still unknown.

This chain joins TRBV30 and TRBJ2-6, with 9 bases matching TRBD1. This clonotype was obtained from a woman aged 18 to 35 in good health and CMV-seronegative. Sequenced input: PBMCs. The CDR3: CAWRNRGTGQSSGANVLTF. DNA for the CDR3: TGTGCCTGGAGAAACCGCGGGACAGGGCAGAGCTCTGGGGCCAACGTCCTGACTTTC.